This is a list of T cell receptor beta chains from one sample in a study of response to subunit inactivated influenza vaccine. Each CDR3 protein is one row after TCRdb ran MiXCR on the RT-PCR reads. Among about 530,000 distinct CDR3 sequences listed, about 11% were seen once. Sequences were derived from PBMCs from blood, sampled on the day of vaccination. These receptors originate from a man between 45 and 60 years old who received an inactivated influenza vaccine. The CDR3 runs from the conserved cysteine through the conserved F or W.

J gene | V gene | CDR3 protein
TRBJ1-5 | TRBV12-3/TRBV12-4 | CASSSGWLQPQHF
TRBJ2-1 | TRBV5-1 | CASSLVPGAREQFF
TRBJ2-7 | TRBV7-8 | CASSLVLAGYEQYF
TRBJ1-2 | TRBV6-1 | CASIKGGSAGYTF
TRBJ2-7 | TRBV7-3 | CASSQEAESYEQYF
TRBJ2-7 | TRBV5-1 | CASKGPLRASESYEQYF
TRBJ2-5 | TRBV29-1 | CSGHGNPGLDQETQYF
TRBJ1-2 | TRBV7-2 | CASSLASGPGGYTF
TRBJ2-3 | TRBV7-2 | CASSGSGRAGGDTQYF
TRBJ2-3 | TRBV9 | CASSVLASTDTQYF
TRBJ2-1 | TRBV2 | CASSVDDQGRDSSYNEQFF
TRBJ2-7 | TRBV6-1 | CASGPFLGGQGEYEQYF
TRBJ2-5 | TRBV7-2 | CASSWTSRETQYF
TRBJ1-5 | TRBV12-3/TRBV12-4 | CASSLALKGGNQPQHF
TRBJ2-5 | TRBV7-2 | CASSEGPGRTQYF
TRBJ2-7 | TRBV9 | CASSVKDGEWNEQYF
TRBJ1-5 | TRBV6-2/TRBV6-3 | CASSYSIIAGGPDMSNQPQHF
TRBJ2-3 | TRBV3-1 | CASSRASGSTDTQYF
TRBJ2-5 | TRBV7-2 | CASSLGRGGSQETQYF
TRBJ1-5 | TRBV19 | CASSIESGAGMSNQPQHF
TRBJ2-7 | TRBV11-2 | CASSLDRGPRGMVPHEQYF
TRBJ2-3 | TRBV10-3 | CAISGGLAGTTSTDTQYF
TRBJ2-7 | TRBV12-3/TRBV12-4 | CASALETPVSYEQYF
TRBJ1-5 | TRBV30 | CAWSVGRTIYSNQPQHF
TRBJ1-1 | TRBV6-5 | CASGQGANKTFF
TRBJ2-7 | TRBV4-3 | CASSQGAGALEQYF
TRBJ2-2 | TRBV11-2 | CASSPRGGHTGELFF
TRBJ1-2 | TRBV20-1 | CSARPTANYGYTF
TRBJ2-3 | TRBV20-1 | CSAYSSSGADTQYF
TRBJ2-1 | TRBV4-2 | CASSQGLANSLQFF
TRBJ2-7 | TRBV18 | CASSPVAVPSNYEQYF
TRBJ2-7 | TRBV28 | CASSLSGNYWSYEQYF
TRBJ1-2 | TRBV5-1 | CASSWTADAGYTF
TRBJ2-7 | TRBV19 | CASSINGRSTYEQYF
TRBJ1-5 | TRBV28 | CASSLGSIQPQHF
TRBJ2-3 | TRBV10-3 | CAISDGTVTDTQYF
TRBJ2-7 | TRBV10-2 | CASSDVRAAYEQYF
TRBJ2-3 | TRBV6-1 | CASRTGSTDTQYF
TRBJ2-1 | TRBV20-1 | CSALPLQLRLVNEQFF
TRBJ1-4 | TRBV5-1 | CASSLGQDNEKLFF